This T cell receptor (beta chain) originates from a study of blood T cell repertoires in COVID-19. Study details: Collection of acute and convalescent COVID-19 samples took place in the United States, Italy and Spain. PBMCs, B-cell-depleted T cells, or T cells were the source of the cDNA or gDNA that made up the material.

Authors' data handling: For nucleated cells, counts were estimated from reference gene primer amplification. Profiling relied on immunoSEQ multiplex PCR, and the TCRdb table lists in-frame clones only, not all of them. The DNA was the basis for D and trimming; V, J and clone size are from that table. The sample lists roughly 260,000 clones, 80% to 90% seen once, with 2% to 2.5% in the top ten. V shed 0 bases, J shed 3 bases, and the junction held 6 bases outside the gene matches. The CDR3 contains 16 residues. The germline V gene has CDR1 SGDLS and CDR2 YYNGEE. What was sequenced was peripheral blood. This sequence joins TRBV9 and TRBJ2-3; 8 bases are shared with TRBD2. The TCR was taken from a woman in her forties or fifties with acute or convalescent COVID-19. CDR3 sequence reads: CASSVGVAGFTDTQYF. Here the CDR3 DNA reads TGTGCCAGCAGCGTAGGAGTAGCGGGATTTACAGATACGCAGTATTTT.